This T cell receptor (beta chain) was obtained from a study of T cells in women clearing cervical HPV infection. As for this clone: The observed sequence ends 3 residues before the CDR3 terminus, with the missing tail filled in from the germline J gene.

J was trimmed by 1 base and V by 5 bases; bases with no gene match: 4. The germline gives CDR1 LNHDA, CDR2 SQIVND (reference sequence). The CDR3 has 15 amino acids. TCRdb's copy holds only in-frame clones and misses some; the assay was immunoSEQ multiplex PCR. The sample has tens of thousands of clones; the top ten hold roughly a third. The TCR comes from a woman aged 18 to 75 with a cervical HPV16 infection that either progressed to CIN3+ or cleared (not recorded which). Sequencing was performed on blood buffy coat. The chain carries TRBV19 and TRBJ2-2; 7 bases are shared with TRBD1. The CDR3 DNA, read in part, is TGTGCCAGTAGTCCGACAGGGTGGAACACCGGGGAG. Translating gives CASSPTGWNTGE. The CDR3 in its entirety is CASSPTGWNTGELFF. Full variable domain (missing parts from reference TRBV19 and TRBJ2-2): DGGITQSPKYLFRKEGQNVTLSCEQNLNHDAMYWYRQDPGQGLRLIYYSQIVNDFQKGDIAEGYSVSREKKESFPLTVTSAQKNPTAFYLCASSPTGWNTGELFFGEGSRLTVL.